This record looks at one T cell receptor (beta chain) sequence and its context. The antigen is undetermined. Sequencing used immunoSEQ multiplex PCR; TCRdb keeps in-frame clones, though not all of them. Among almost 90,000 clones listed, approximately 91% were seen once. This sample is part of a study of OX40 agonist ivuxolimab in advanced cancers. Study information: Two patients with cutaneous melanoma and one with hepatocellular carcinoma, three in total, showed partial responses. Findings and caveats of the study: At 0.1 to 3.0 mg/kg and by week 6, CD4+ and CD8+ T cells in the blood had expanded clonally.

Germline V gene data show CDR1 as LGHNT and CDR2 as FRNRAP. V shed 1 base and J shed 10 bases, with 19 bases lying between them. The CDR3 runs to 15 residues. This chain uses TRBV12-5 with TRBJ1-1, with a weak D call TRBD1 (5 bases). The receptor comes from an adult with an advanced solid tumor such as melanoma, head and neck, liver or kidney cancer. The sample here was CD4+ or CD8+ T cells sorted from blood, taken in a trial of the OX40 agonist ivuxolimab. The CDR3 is CASGLATGAPLGAFF. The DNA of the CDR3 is TGTGCTAGTGGTTTGGCCACCGGGGCCCCTCTTGGAGCTTTCTTT.